The present entry profiles one T cell receptor beta chain with its context. The data were obtained in a study of blood T cell repertoires in COVID-19. About the research overall: Researchers got acute and convalescent COVID-19 samples from the United States, Italy and Spain. T cells, B-cell-depleted T cells, or PBMCs provided the cDNA or gDNA that served as material.

Germline-derived CDR1 and CDR2 are SNHLY and FYNNEI. The germline V and J ends were trimmed by 0 bases and 3 bases, with 9 bases remaining between them. The CDR3 length is 15 residues. Sequenced by immunoSEQ multiplex PCR; TCRdb stores in-frame clones only, minus some. The data hold over 130,000 clones, with 85% to 90% observed a single time. The V gene is TRBV2, the J gene TRBJ1-3; possible D gene TRBD1, 5 bases. This clonotype was obtained from a human donor in a cohort sampled during active COVID-19. Sequences were obtained from peripheral blood. This chain's CDR3 is CASSEAGAIGNTIYF. The CDR3 region has the DNA TGTGCCAGCAGTGAAGCTGGGGCAATTGGAAACACCATATATTTT. The variable domain in full, with the rest retrieved from reference TRBV2 and TRBJ1-3, is EPEVTQTPSHQVTQMGQEVILRCVPISNHLYFYWYRQILGQKVEFLVSFYNNEISEKSEIFDDQFSVERPDGSNFTLKIRSTKLEDSAMYFCASSEAGAIGNTIYFGEGSWLTVV.